The sample holds a few counts of the clone carrying this T cell receptor beta chain. Its matching antigen is unknown. The sequenced template was RNA, covering the TCR beta CDR3 region. Investigators did first-round RT-PCR with HTBI primers, then second-round multiplex PCR. TCRdb re-called the multiplex PCR reads with MiXCR, one entry per CDR3 protein. This table has 600,000 to 700,000 distinct CDR3 sequences, over 40% appearing once. This entry belongs to a study of Graves' ophthalmopathy and Graves' hyperthyroidism. The study's findings and limits: Predictions made by the model for ophthalmopathy progression reached 55% to 71% sensitivity and around 73% specificity.

The CDR3 runs 16 residues. V lost 5 bases to trimming and J lost 4 bases, with 20 bases between them. Per the germline V gene, CDR1 is MNHEY and CDR2 is SVGAGI. The chain combines TRBV6-5 with TRBJ2-5; weak D call: TRBD2 (6 bases). The clonotype originates from an adult man with Graves' ophthalmopathy. What was sequenced was peripheral blood. CDR3: CASSLASGGDLETQYF. In DNA form, the CDR3 reads TGTGCCAGCAGTCTAGCGTCTGGGGGTGATTTAGAGACCCAGTACTTC.